The T cell receptor (beta chain) under discussion was sequenced for a study of OX40 agonist ivuxolimab in advanced cancers. A note on the overall study: Ivuxolimab, which targeted the costimulatory receptor OX40 (CD134), was an agonistic, fully human IgG2 monoclonal antibody. The paper covers the monotherapy dose-escalation part of the phase I ivuxolimab trial, which included N = 52 patients. Among the approximately 50 dose-escalation patients, about 20 had hepatocellular carcinoma, roughly 15 melanoma, 9 renal cell carcinoma and 9 head and neck cancer. In the dose-escalation cohort, 65% to 90% of patients were male, and the mean age was about 55 years, with a range of roughly 20 to 85. Intravenous ivuxolimab was administered to patients every 2 weeks at six dose levels: 0.01, 0.1, 0.3, 1.5, 3 and 10 mg/kg. Peripheral TCRbeta sequencing aimed to test whether ivuxolimab altered TCR sequence diversity and caused clonal T-cell expansion. Patients were allowed to have had prior anti-PD-1, anti-PD-L1 or anti-CTLA-4 therapy, and 30% to 50% of the dose-escalation patients had previously received checkpoint inhibitors. Three dose-escalation patients achieved partial responses, one with hepatocellular carcinoma and two with cutaneous melanoma. Study-wide conclusions, independent of this receptor: Low levels of normalized T-cell clonal expansion were also seen in some patients who did not respond. At doses of 0.1 to 3.0 mg/kg, clonal expansion of both CD4+ and CD8+ T cells in blood was seen between baseline and week 6. Partial responders in the 0.1-3.0 mg/kg groups had among the lowest normalized peripheral clonal expansion, especially among CD8+ T cells. Which antigens the clonally expanded peripheral T cells were specific for was not determined. After ivuxolimab, more expanded clones were found on average in CD8+ T cells than in CD4+ T cells.

Concerning this clone: Its antigen target is currently unknown. No much larger clonotype is one base removed from it; base qualities were not supplied.

The CDR3 holds 13 amino acids from the cysteine to the phenylalanine. Solely the CDR3 DNA is kept, with 39 bases framed from the first base. The germline V gene (reference sequence) provides CDR1 GTSNPN and CDR2 SVGIG. Trimming takes 7 bases off V and 8 bases off J; junction bases not matched to a gene: 10. The trial excluded patients who had a history of autoimmune disease or who were on systemic immunosuppression. Peripheral blood for TCR sequencing was drawn from every dose cohort at baseline, at cycle 4 day 1 and at cycle 7 day 1. The samples were taken from a phase I, first-in-human, multicenter, open-label dose-escalation trial of ivuxolimab. Adults with locally advanced or metastatic melanoma, renal cell, hepatocellular, or head and neck squamous cell carcinoma were enrolled in the trial. CD4+ and CD8+ T cells were sorted separately from peripheral blood before TCR sequencing. Genomic DNA was extracted from sorted cells for sequencing of the TCRbeta CDR3 region. The immunoSEQ Assay was used to sequence the TCRbeta CDR3 regions. This is the immuneACCESS table as TCRdb keeps it, with only in-frame sequences that have V and J called. A part of the clones is gone; compared with another copy, unresolved V genes explain less than half, and the rest is unexplained. For this sample the table gives about 110,000 clones, of which approximately 89% were detected only once. The ten top clones hold 0.5% to 0.8% of the sample.

This receptor was obtained from an adult with an advanced solid tumor such as melanoma, head and neck, liver or kidney cancer. The specimen comprised CD4+ or CD8+ T cells sorted from blood, sampled in a trial of the OX40 agonist ivuxolimab. The rearranged segments are TRBV30 and TRBJ2-1; TRBD2 matches 8 bases in the middle. For the CDR3, the sequence is CASTSGGGYEQFF. In nucleotides, the sequence is TGTGCCTCTACTAGCGGTGGAGGGTATGAGCAGTTCTTC. With the rest looked up from the reference TRBV30 and TRBJ2-1 genes rather than sequenced, the full variable domain is SQTIHQWPATLVQPVGSPLSLECTVEGTSNPNLYWYRQAAGRGLQLLFYSVGIGQISSEVPQNLSASRPQDRQFILSSKKLLLSDSGFYLCASTSGGGYEQFFGPGTRLTVL.